These 5 T cell receptor beta chains were all obtained from the same sample, sequenced in a study of T cell responses to AZD1222 COVID-19 vaccine. Produced via immunoSEQ multiplex PCR; TCRdb's table is partial and in-frame only. The data hold roughly 120,000 clones, with 70% to 90% observed a single time. The material was peripheral blood, obtained on day 0 of MenACWY control vaccination. The receptors come from an adult in good health.

The chain combines TRBV2 with TRBJ1-3; a possible D gene is TRBD1 (5 bases). There are 16 residues in the CDR3. The V gene lost 6 bases and the J gene lost 0 bases, with 15 bases spanning the gap. Germline lookup yields CDR1 SNHLY and CDR2 FYNNEI. The CDR3 coding sequence is TGTGCCAGCAGGGGAGTTGGGGGGAGCTCTGGAAACACCATATATTTT. Residues: CASRGVGGSSGNTIYF. Supplemented by reference TRBV2 and TRBJ1-3, the full variable domain reads EPEVTQTPSHQVTQMGQEVILRCVPISNHLYFYWYRQILGQKVEFLVSFYNNEISEKSEIFDDQFSVERPDGSNFTLKIRSTKLEDSAMYFCASRGVGGSSGNTIYFGEGSWLTVV.

The chain recombines TRBV19 with TRBJ1-1, with 7 bases that match TRBD1. The CDR3 contains 15 residues. Germline CDR1 reads LNHDA; CDR2 reads SQIVND (reference sequence). V was clipped by 4 bases and J by 3 bases; unmatched bases: 8. CDR3 loop: CASSSGVRGYTEAFF. The CDR3 nucleotides read TGTGCCAGTAGTAGCGGGGTCAGGGGGTACACTGAAGCTTTCTTT.

The chain combines TRBV7-2 with TRBJ1-2; the D gene is possibly TRBD1 (6 bases). V gave up 6 bases and J gave up 4 bases, with 18 bases separating them. The germline V gene has CDR1 SGHTA and CDR2 FQGNSA. There are 15 residues in the CDR3. CDR3: CASRRNGVQGYGYTF. The CDR3 coding sequence is TGTGCCAGCAGACGAAACGGGGTACAGGGCTATGGCTACACCTTC.

The rearrangement uses TRBV9 and TRBJ2-3; 9 bases are shared with TRBD1. This CDR3 contains 19 residues. Trimming at V came to 2 bases and at J to 2 bases, leaving 15 bases not matched to a gene. Germline V gives CDR1 SGDLS, CDR2 YYNGEE. CDR3 protein: CASSVSRGGTGTLTDTQYF. In DNA, the CDR3 is TGTGCCAGCAGCGTCTCGCGAGGGGGGACAGGGACACTCACAGATACGCAGTATTTT. The entire variable domain, with the rest obtained from reference TRBV9 and TRBJ2-3, is as follows: DSGVTQTPKHLITATGQRVTLRCSPRSGDLSVYWYQQSLDQGLQFLIQYYNGEERAKGNILERFSAQQFPDLHSELNLSSLELGDSALYFCASSVSRGGTGTLTDTQYFGPGTRLTVL.

The chain uses TRBV30 and TRBJ1-5; no definite D call. CDR3 length: 13 amino acids. Looked up from germline, CDR1 is GTSNPN and CDR2 is SVGIG (reference sequence). The V end was cut by 0 bases, the J end by 1 base, with 4 bases between. CDR3 DNA: TGTGCCTGGAGTGTTGGGAGCAATCAGCCCCAGCATTTT. It is translated as CAWSVGSNQPQHF.